The 21 T cell receptor beta chains presented below share a single source sample, sequenced in a study of radiation and T cells in renal cell carcinoma. Sample time point: baseline pretreatment blood. Treatment described: 15 Gy SBRT to primary tumor, nephrectomy 4 weeks later. Measured with immunoSEQ multiplex PCR; TCRdb has only the in-frame clones, and not every one. The repertoire consists of 100,000 to 150,000 clones, with around 83% occurring once and the leading ten covering approximately 3%. The sequencing used blood, collected from a patient whose treatment included radiotherapy and nephrectomy. These receptors came from a woman aged 55 to 70 with renal cell carcinoma.

The chain employs TRBV19 and TRBJ2-3; D is uncertain. The CDR3 runs 11 residues. The germline gives CDR1 LNHDA, CDR2 SQIVND (reference sequence). The CDR3 DNA follows: TGTGTTCAGACTAGCACAGATACGCAGTATTTT. Its translation is CVQTSTDTQYF.

The rearrangement uses TRBV10-3 and TRBJ1-6, with D hard to call. V was trimmed by 6 bases and J by 9 bases, leaving 9 bases between them. Germline lookup yields CDR1 ENHRY and CDR2 SYGVKD. There are 12 residues in the CDR3. The CDR3 region is CAIRDPSSPLHF. CDR3 nucleotides: TGTGCCATCAGGGACCCAAGTTCACCCCTCCACTTT.

V and J are TRBV2 and TRBJ1-1; D unclear. CDR3 length: 11 residues. Germline V gene sequence: CDR1 SNHLY, CDR2 FYNNEI. Trimming removed 8 bases at V and 5 bases at J, with 9 bases between. The CDR3: CASGAYTEAFF. The CDR3 DNA follows: TGTGCCAGCGGTGCTTATACTGAAGCTTTCTTT.

This clone was seen just once. The chain carries TRBV29-1 and TRBJ1-5; tentatively, D is TRBD1 (6 bases). V was cut by 7 bases and J by 7 bases, with 17 bases left in between. CDR3 length equals 13 residues. CDR1 and CDR2 (germline): SQVTM, ANQGSEA. CDR3 DNA: TGCAGCGCCGGGTCAGGGGTCGGGCAGCCCCAGCATTTT. Translated, it gives CSAGSGVGQPQHF.

This sequence joins TRBV29-1 and TRBJ1-2; no clear D gene. V lost 8 bases and J 8 bases, leaving 18 bases between the germline ends. This CDR3 has 12 residues. The germline V gene encodes CDR1 SQVTM and CDR2 ANQGSEA. CDR3 bases: TGCAGCATCTGGGCCCAGTCTTTGGGCTACACCTTC. It is translated as CSIWAQSLGYTF.

The chain joins TRBV7-2 to TRBJ2-1, with D uncertain. The CDR3 is 12 residues long. CDR1 and CDR2 (germline): SGHTA, FQGNSA. Trimming shortened V by 0 bases and J by 9 bases, and 6 bases separated the two germline ends. The CDR3 is CASSLAAGEQFF. CDR3 DNA sequence: TGTGCCAGCAGCTTAGCCGCTGGTGAGCAGTTCTTC.

The chain uses TRBV6-6 and TRBJ1-6; 10 nucleotides line up with TRBD1. Losses at the gene ends were 7 bases for V and 7 bases for J; bases not matched to a gene: 7. The length of the CDR3 is 15 residues. Germline V lookup: CDR1 MNHNY, CDR2 SVGAGI (reference sequence). CDR3 nucleotide sequence: TGTGCCAGCAAAACGACAGGGGGCATCAATTCACCCCTCCACTTT. It encodes CASKTTGGINSPLHF.

This chain links TRBV19 with TRBJ2-1, with D possibly being TRBD2 (6 bases). There are 13 residues in the CDR3. V lost 5 bases, J lost 8 bases, and 13 bases lay in between. From germline, CDR1 is LNHDA and CDR2 SQIVND (reference sequence). CDR3 region: CASSLRGGDEQFF. The CDR3 DNA reads as TGTGCCAGTAGTCTGCGGGGTGGGGATGAGCAGTTCTTC. Full variable domain (outside the CDR3, taken from reference TRBV19 and TRBJ2-1): DGGITQSPKYLFRKEGQNVTLSCEQNLNHDAMYWYRQDPGQGLRLIYYSQIVNDFQKGDIAEGYSVSREKKESFPLTVTSAQKNPTAFYLCASSLRGGDEQFFGPGTRLTVL.

The chain links TRBV9 to TRBJ2-3, with 8 bases aligning to TRBD2. The CDR3 spans 15 residues. The germline V gene encodes CDR1 SGDLS and CDR2 YYNGEE. Trimming removed 0 bases from V and 6 bases from J; junction bases left unmatched: 6. For the CDR3, the DNA is TGTGCCAGCAGCGTAGAAACGGGGGGGCCGGATACGCAGTATTTT. Residues: CASSVETGGPDTQYF.

This clone was recorded a few times. The chain recombines TRBV30 with TRBJ1-1; possible D gene TRBD1, 5 bases. The CDR3 contains 16 residues. V was pared by 5 bases and J by 7 bases, with 26 bases between. The germline gives CDR1 GTSNPN, CDR2 SVGIG (reference sequence). The CDR3 spells CAWQEIDRDRMDEAFF. CDR3 nucleotides: TGTGCCTGGCAGGAAATAGACCGGGACCGAATGGATGAAGCTTTCTTT.

This chain connects TRBV7-3 to TRBJ2-5; 7 bases match TRBD2. The CDR3 has 14 amino acids. The trim removed 5 bases at V and 5 bases at J, leaving 8 bases unmatched. Germline loops: CDR1 SGHTA, CDR2 FQGTGA. The CDR3 coding sequence is TGTGCCAGCAGCCCCTCAGCGGGGCCTGAGACCCAGTACTTC. It yields the protein CASSPSAGPETQYF.

This rearrangement joins TRBV4-1 to TRBJ2-5; 12 bases fit TRBD2. V gave up 2 bases and J gave up 5 bases; unmatched junction bases: 15. This CDR3 is built from 19 residues. Germline loops: CDR1 MGHRA, CDR2 YSYEKL. The chain's CDR3 is CASSQRSGLAGGSGETQYF. The DNA of the CDR3 is TGCGCCAGCAGCCAAAGATCGGGGCTAGCGGGGGGGTCCGGGGAGACCCAGTACTTC.

The gene calls are TRBV19 and TRBJ1-4; 7 positions match TRBD1. V was clipped by 3 bases and J by 0 bases; unmatched bases: 7. CDR1 is LNHDA and CDR2 is SQIVND in the germline V gene (reference sequence). The CDR3 contains 17 residues. Here the CDR3 DNA reads TGTGCCAGTAGTATTAGGACAGGCGTTCCAACTAATGAAAAACTGTTTTTT. This codes for CASSIRTGVPTNEKLFF.

The chain combines TRBV4-3 with TRBJ2-7; D is perhaps TRBD2 (6 bases). Trimming removed 0 bases at V and 5 bases at J, with 17 bases between. CDR3 length: 16 amino acids. CDR1 LGHNA and CDR2 YSLEER come from the germline V gene. CDR3 loop: CASSQDVYGGKNEQYF. As DNA, the CDR3 is TGCGCCAGCAGCCAAGATGTTTATGGAGGGAAAAACGAGCAGTACTTC.

The rearrangement joins TRBV5-6 to TRBJ2-3, with D perhaps assigned TRBD1 or TRBD2 (5 bases each). CDR3 size: 13 residues. Germline CDR1 and CDR2: SGHDT and YYEEEE. With 4 bases removed from V and 9 bases from J, the gap between germline ends came to 15 bases. CDR3 in DNA: TGTGCCAGCAGCCGAGAGGGGAGTCTGACGCAGTATTTT. Translating gives CASSREGSLTQYF.

The chain uses TRBV28 and TRBJ2-7, with 9 bases fitting TRBD1. This CDR3 has 12 residues. Germline CDR1 and CDR2: MDHEN and SYDVKM. Losses at the gene ends were 6 bases for V and 5 bases for J; bases not matched to a gene: 2. DNA of the CDR3: TGTGCCAGCAGACAGGGGGCGGACGAGCAGTACTTC. Its translation: CASRQGADEQYF.

This clone was counted between two and nine times. The chain joins TRBV19 to TRBJ1-2, with D unclear. Trimming pared 8 bases from V and 4 bases from J, leaving 8 bases between. The CDR3 is 11 residues long. Looked up from germline, CDR1 is LNHDA and CDR2 is SQIVND (reference sequence). In nucleotides, the CDR3 is TGTGCCAGTGGATCCCCCTATGGCTACACCTTC. Protein product: CASGSPYGYTF.

The genes are TRBV9 and TRBJ2-7, with unresolved D. Trimming shortened V by 0 bases and J by 5 bases, and 6 bases separated the two germline ends. Germline lookup yields CDR1 SGDLS and CDR2 YYNGEE. This CDR3 has 12 residues. Here the CDR3 DNA reads TGTGCCAGCAGCGTAGTCTTTCACGAGCAGTACTTC. Translated, it gives CASSVVFHEQYF.

The chain couples TRBV6-5 to TRBJ1-6; D is possibly TRBD1 (5 bases). The CDR3 spans 14 residues. Germline V gives CDR1 MNHEY, CDR2 SVGAGI. Between the trimmed V and J ends, which lost 7 bases and 6 bases, there was a span of 13 bases. CDR3 sequence: CASTVTGGNSPLHF. CDR3 bases: TGTGCCAGCACGGTGACCGGGGGTAATTCACCCCTCCACTTT.

The V and J genes are TRBV2 and TRBJ2-5; unclear D gene. The CDR3 has 15 residues. CDR1 is SNHLY, CDR2 FYNNEI, per germline. Trimming took off 0 bases at V and 4 bases at J, with 12 bases between the two ends. CDR3 protein: CASSEALRSGETQYF. Written as DNA, the CDR3 is TGTGCCAGCAGTGAAGCGCTTCGAAGTGGAGAGACCCAGTACTTC. Combining the CDR3 with reference TRBV2 and TRBJ2-5 gives the whole variable domain EPEVTQTPSHQVTQMGQEVILRCVPISNHLYFYWYRQILGQKVEFLVSFYNNEISEKSEIFDDQFSVERPDGSNFTLKIRSTKLEDSAMYFCASSEALRSGETQYFGPGTRLLVL.

This clone was seen a handful of times. The rearrangement links TRBV28 to TRBJ2-3, with a weak D call TRBD2 (6 bases). V dropped 7 bases and J dropped 0 bases, with 23 bases sitting between them. CDR3 length: 18 residues. Germline lookup yields CDR1 MDHEN and CDR2 SYDVKM. CDR3 DNA: TGTGCCAGCACACGACGAACGTTTCTAGCGCTTAGCACAGATACGCAGTATTTT. Its translation: CASTRRTFLALSTDTQYF.